These 9 T cell receptor beta chains originate from one sample sequenced in a study of regulatory T cells in long-lasting Graves disease. Noted time point: newly diagnosed GD, antithyroid drugs for less than 3 months. From RNA extracted from PBMCs, the TCR library was made. Combining iRepertoire HTBI primers with Arm-PCR of CDR3 regions, the authors built TCR beta libraries. TCRdb recomputed calls from the multiplex PCR reads with MiXCR, one row per CDR3 protein. The repertoire holds hundreds of thousands of distinct CDR3 sequences, with around 17% as singletons. These same data were also listed under a study on T cells in Graves' hyperthyroidism and ophthalmopathy.

The sample here was peripheral blood mononuclear cells (PBMCs), taken at new diagnosis, from a patient treated with antithyroid drugs. These TCRs come from a woman between 25 and 40 years old with Graves disease.

This clonotype was counted ten times or more. The chain carries TRBV6-5 and TRBJ1-2, with D tentatively TRBD1 (5 bases). The V gene lost 2 bases and the J gene lost 8 bases, with 18 bases spanning the gap. Germline CDR1 is MNHEY and CDR2 is SVGAGI. The CDR3 consists of 15 residues. CDR3 loop: CASSYRSGAQGGYTF. DNA of the CDR3: TGTGCCAGCAGTTACCGTTCCGGGGCCCAGGGAGGCTACACCTTC.

This clonotype was recorded at least ten times. This chain links TRBV2 with TRBJ2-2; D unresolved. Germline CDR1 and CDR2: SNHLY and FYNNEI. The CDR3 spans 15 residues. V was clipped by 6 bases and J by 0 bases, with 11 bases between them. The CDR3, as DNA: TGTGCCAGCAGATATCGCGAATCGAACACCGGGGAGCTGTTTTTT. This sequence encodes CASRYRESNTGELFF.

In its sample, this clonotype was seen many times. DNA for the CDR3: TGTGCCAGCAGTCGACAGGCCCCAACTAATGAAAAACTGTTTTTT. It translates to CASSRQAPTNEKLFF. The chain combines TRBV12-3 or TRBV12-4 with TRBJ1-4; a possible D gene is TRBD1 (6 bases). This CDR3 has 15 residues. Between the trimmed V and J ends, which lost 5 bases and 0 bases, there was a span of 10 bases.

This clonotype came up many times. V gene TRBV7-9 combines with J gene TRBJ2-7, with a weak D call TRBD2 (6 bases). Germline-derived CDR1 and CDR2 are SEHNR and FQNEAQ (reference sequence). The CDR3 extends over 15 amino acids. Trimming took 1 base from V and 2 from J, leaving 12 bases between them. The CDR3 spells CASSLDGGGAYEQYF. Here the CDR3 DNA reads TGTGCCAGCAGCTTAGACGGGGGAGGTGCCTACGAGCAGTACTTC.

This clonotype was found a few times. This chain links TRBV9 with TRBJ2-1; 7 positions match TRBD1. The CDR3 runs 15 residues. Unmatched junction bases numbered 5, after V lost 3 bases and J lost 2 bases. Germline V gives CDR1 SGDLS, CDR2 YYNGEE. The CDR3 DNA is TGTGCCAGCAGCGCGTCTGGGACAGCCTACAATGAGCAGTTCTTC. As protein: CASSASGTAYNEQFF.

This clonotype was counted at least ten times. V gene TRBV10-3 combines with J gene TRBJ2-5; tentatively, D is TRBD2 (5 bases). V was trimmed by 6 bases and J by 4 bases, leaving 15 bases between them. This CDR3 contains 14 residues. Per the germline V gene, CDR1 is ENHRY and CDR2 is SYGVKD. CDR3 DNA: TGTGCCATCAGGCCCGCAGAGGGAGTAGAGACCCAGTACTTC. This gives the protein CAIRPAEGVETQYF.

This clonotype was picked up many times. The V and J genes are TRBV20-1 and TRBJ1-5; tentative D call: TRBD1 (6 bases). CDR1 is DFQATT and CDR2 is SNEGSKA in the germline V gene (reference sequence). This CDR3 comprises 12 residues. Trimming removed 3 bases from V and 11 bases from J, with 14 bases in between. CDR3 nucleotide sequence: TGCAGTGCTAGCAGGGGTCGGGAGACCCAGCATTTT. Protein product: CSASRGRETQHF.

A few counts support this clonotype. The chain joins TRBV6-1 to TRBJ1-3, with 9 positions matching TRBD1. Losses at the gene ends were 10 bases for V and 0 bases for J; bases not matched to a gene: 13. CDR1 and CDR2 (germline): MNHNS, SASEGT. The CDR3 loop spans 17 amino acids. The CDR3 DNA is TGTGCCACCGATCCCCCCCGGGACAGGGTCTCTGGAAACACCATATATTTT. Its translation: CATDPPRDRVSGNTIYF.

This clonotype was detected many times. The chain is built from TRBV7-9 and TRBJ2-7, with 9 bases matching TRBD2. Germline V CDR1 and CDR2: SEHNR, FQNEAQ (reference sequence). J was trimmed by 1 base and V by 4 bases; bases with no gene match: 5. CDR3 length: 15 residues. CDR3 sequence: CASSSTGLASYEQYF. DNA of the CDR3: TGTGCCAGCAGCTCTACGGGACTAGCTTCCTACGAGCAGTACTTC.